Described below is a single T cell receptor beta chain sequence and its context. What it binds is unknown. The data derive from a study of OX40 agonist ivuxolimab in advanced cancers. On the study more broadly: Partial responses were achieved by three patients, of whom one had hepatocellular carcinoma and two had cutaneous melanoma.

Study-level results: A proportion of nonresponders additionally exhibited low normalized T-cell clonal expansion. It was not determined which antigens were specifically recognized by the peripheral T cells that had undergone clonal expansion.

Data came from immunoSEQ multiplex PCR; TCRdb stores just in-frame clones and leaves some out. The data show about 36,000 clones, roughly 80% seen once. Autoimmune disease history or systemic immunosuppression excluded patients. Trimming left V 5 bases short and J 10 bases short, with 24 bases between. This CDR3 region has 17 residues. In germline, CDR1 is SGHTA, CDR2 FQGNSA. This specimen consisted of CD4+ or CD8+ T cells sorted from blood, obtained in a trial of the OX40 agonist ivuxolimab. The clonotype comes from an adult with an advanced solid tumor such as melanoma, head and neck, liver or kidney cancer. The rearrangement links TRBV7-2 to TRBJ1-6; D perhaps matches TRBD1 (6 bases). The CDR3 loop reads CASSPPGAGGERSPLHF. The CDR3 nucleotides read TGTGCCAGCAGCCCCCCAGGGGCCGGGGGCGAACGGTCACCCCTCCACTTT.